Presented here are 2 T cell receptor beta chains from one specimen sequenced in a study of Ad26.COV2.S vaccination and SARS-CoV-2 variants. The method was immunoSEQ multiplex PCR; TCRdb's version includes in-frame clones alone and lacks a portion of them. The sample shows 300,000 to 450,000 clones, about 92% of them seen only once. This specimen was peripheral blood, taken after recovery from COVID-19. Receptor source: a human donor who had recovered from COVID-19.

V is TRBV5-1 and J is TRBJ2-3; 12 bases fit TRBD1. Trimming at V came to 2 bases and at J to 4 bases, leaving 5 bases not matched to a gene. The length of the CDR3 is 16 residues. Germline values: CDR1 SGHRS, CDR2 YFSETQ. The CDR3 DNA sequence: TGCGCCAGCAGCTTTTCCGGGACAGGGGGCTCAGATACGCAGTATTTT. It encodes CASSFSGTGGSDTQYF.

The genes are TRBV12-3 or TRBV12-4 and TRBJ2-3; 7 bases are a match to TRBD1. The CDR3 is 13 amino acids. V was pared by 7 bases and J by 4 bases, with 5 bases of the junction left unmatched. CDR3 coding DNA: TGTGCCAGCACCTACAGGGGCGCAGATACGCAGTATTTT. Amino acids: CASTYRGADTQYF.